One and the same sample provided the 26 T cell receptor beta chains below, sequenced in a study of T-cell reconstitution after alpha-beta-depleted transplantation in children. A library of TCRbeta sequences, prepared with unique molecular identifiers, was generated. One entry per CDR3 protein, called by TCRdb with MiXCR from the PCR reads. This table has about 510,000 distinct CDR3 sequences, 10% to 12% appearing once. This specimen was PBMCs, mostly from graft donor cells, taken 180 days after TCRalphabeta/CD19-depleted stem cell transplant. The receptors derive from a female patient aged 2-9 years who had a stem cell transplant for aplastic anemia, so the T cells may come from the graft donor.

This clonotype occurred a few times. This chain links TRBV4-2 with TRBJ1-2; TRBD1 aligns across 10 bases. The length of the CDR3 is 12 residues. Germline assignment: CDR1 LGHNA and CDR2 YNFKEQ. J lost 8 bases, V lost 6 bases, and 3 bases had no gene match. CDR3 in DNA: TGTGCCAGCAGTGCGACAGGGGGCGGCTACACCTTC. Encoded protein: CASSATGGGYTF.

CDR3 region: CSGEAPSSYNEQFF. The CDR3 nucleotides are TGCAGTGGGGAAGCGCCCAGCTCCTACAATGAGCAGTTCTTC. V is TRBV20-1 and J is TRBJ2-1; D unclear. The ends were cut back, 7 bases at V and 0 bases at J, with 13 bases in the middle. CDR1 is DFQATT, CDR2 SNEGSKA, per germline (reference sequence). The CDR3 extends over 14 amino acids.

This clonotype was counted a few times. The genes are TRBV7-9 and TRBJ2-4; 7 bases agree with TRBD1. There are 14 residues in the CDR3. The germline gives CDR1 SEHNR, CDR2 FQNEAQ (reference sequence). J gave up 8 bases and V 6 bases, and 10 bases lay outside the gene matches. The CDR3, as DNA: TGTGCCAGCAGTAGTACGGACAGGCGGGACATTCAGTACTTC. It is translated as CASSSTDRRDIQYF.

This clonotype was detected only a few times. The V and J genes are TRBV28 and TRBJ2-5, with 10 bases that match TRBD1. The CDR3 extends over 12 amino acids. Germline values: CDR1 MDHEN, CDR2 SYDVKM. V shed 5 bases, J shed 7 bases, and the junction held 1 base outside the gene matches. For the CDR3, the DNA is TGTGCCAGCAGTGACAGGGGGCGGACCCAGTACTTC. Encoded protein: CASSDRGRTQYF.

This clonotype was seen a handful of times. V usage is TRBV28 and J usage is TRBJ1-1, with D unresolved. The germline V gene encodes CDR1 MDHEN and CDR2 SYDVKM. The V end lost 3 bases, the J end lost 2 bases, and 7 bases lay between the germline ends. The CDR3 runs 13 residues. The DNA of the CDR3 is TGTGCCAGCAGTTTTGTAGTAAACACTGAAGCTTTCTTT. Amino acid sequence: CASSFVVNTEAFF. Variable domain in full (rest from reference TRBV28 and TRBJ1-1): DVKVTQSSRYLVKRTGEKVFLECVQDMDHENMFWYRQDPGLGLRLIYFSYDVKMKEKGDIPEGYSVSREKKERFSLILESASTNQTSMYLCASSFVVNTEAFFGQGTRLTVV.

The gene calls are TRBV5-1 and TRBJ1-1; unclear D gene. Germline V CDR1 and CDR2: SGHRS, YFSETQ. The CDR3 length is 13 residues. The V end lost 4 bases, the J end lost 1 base, and 8 bases lay between the germline ends. The CDR3 DNA is TGCGCCAGCAGCAGGGTTTCGAACACTGAAGCTTTCTTT. It is translated as CASSRVSNTEAFF. Drawing the rest from reference TRBV5-1 and TRBJ1-1, the complete variable domain is KAGVTQTPRYLIKTRGQQVTLSCSPISGHRSVSWYQQTPGQGLQFLFEYFSETQRNKGNFPGRFSGRQFSNSRSEMNVSTLELGDSALYLCASSRVSNTEAFFGQGTRLTVV.

The CDR3 region is CASSITGTRRSGELFF. In DNA form, the CDR3 reads TGTGCCAGCAGCATTACCGGGACACGGAGGTCCGGGGAGCTGTTTTTT. The V gene is TRBV13, the J gene TRBJ2-2; the D gene is possibly TRBD1 (6 bases). Germline lookup yields CDR1 PRHDT and CDR2 FYEKMQ (reference sequence). The CDR3 consists of 16 residues. Trimming removed 5 bases from V and 6 bases from J, with 19 bases in between.

The chain couples TRBV20-1 to TRBJ1-2; 9 nucleotides align to TRBD1. CDR1 and CDR2 (germline): DFQATT, SNEGSKA (reference sequence). Trimming took 6 bases from V and 8 from J; bases not matched to a gene: 4. This CDR3 spans 11 amino acids. This CDR3 is CSARTGEGYTF. As DNA, the CDR3 is TGCAGTGCCAGGACAGGGGAAGGCTACACCTTC.

This clonotype appeared many times. This rearrangement joins TRBV10-3 to TRBJ1-1; D might be TRBD1 (5 bases). V was clipped by 6 bases and J by 4 bases, with 18 bases between them. The CDR3 spans 15 residues. CDR1 and CDR2 from the germline V gene are ENHRY and SYGVKD. This chain's CDR3 is CAIRDQGRDRTEAFF. The CDR3 nucleotides are TGTGCCATCAGGGACCAGGGCAGGGATCGCACTGAAGCTTTCTTT.

This clonotype has a count of ten or more. The CDR3 DNA is TGTGCCAGCAGCTTAGGGGGGGGGCCCCTCTACGAGCAGTACTTC. Its translation is CASSLGGGPLYEQYF. This chain connects TRBV11-2 to TRBJ2-7; maybe TRBD2 (7 bases). V lost 1 base and J lost 3, with 13 bases in between. Germline assignment: CDR1 SGHAT and CDR2 FQNNGV. CDR3 length: 15 amino acids. Full variable domain (outside the CDR3, taken from reference TRBV11-2 and TRBJ2-7): EAGVAQSPRYKIIEKRQSVAFWCNPISGHATLYWYQQILGQGPKLLIQFQNNGVVDDSQLPKDRFSAERLKGVDSTLKIQPAKLEDSAVYLCASSLGGGPLYEQYFGPGTRLTVT.

The sample holds a few counts of this clonotype. The rearrangement uses TRBV4-3 and TRBJ2-4; 8 positions agree with TRBD1. The CDR3 has 17 residues. From germline, CDR1 is LGHNA and CDR2 YSLEER. The V gene end was trimmed by 2 bases and the J gene end by 0 bases; junction bases not matched to a gene: 6. The CDR3 loop is CASSQHRTGLAKNIQYF. The CDR3 bases are TGCGCCAGCAGCCAACATAGGACAGGGTTAGCCAAAAACATTCAGTACTTC.

V and J are TRBV2 and TRBJ1-1; a possible D gene is TRBD1 (6 bases). The CDR3 loop spans 13 amino acids. Trimming shortened V by 4 bases and J by 9 bases, and 15 bases separated the two germline ends. Per germline, CDR1 SNHLY and CDR2 FYNNEI. CDR3 amino acids: CASSVQGQSQAFF. The CDR3 nucleotides read TGTGCCAGCAGTGTTCAGGGGCAAAGTCAAGCTTTCTTT.

The chain combines TRBV20-1 with TRBJ1-2; tentatively, D is TRBD1 (5 bases). The CDR3 runs to 14 residues. V gave up 2 bases and J gave up 4 bases, with 14 bases separating them. Germline CDR1 is DFQATT and CDR2 is SNEGSKA (reference sequence). The CDR3 bases are TGCAGTGCTAGATCTCGCCGGGACGGCTATGGCTACACCTTC. Protein: CSARSRRDGYGYTF.

This clonotype has more than one count but fewer than ten. The genes are TRBV29-1 and TRBJ2-2; 10 bases line up with TRBD2. The CDR3 runs 19 residues. Germline values: CDR1 SQVTM, CDR2 ANQGSEA. The J segment lost 1 base and the V segment lost 5 bases, leaving 16 bases of the junction unmatched. The CDR3 DNA follows: TGCAGCGTTCCCCGCATAGCGGGAGGTACTGAGAGGAACACCGGGGAGCTGTTTTTT. This translates into CSVPRIAGGTERNTGELFF.

The gene calls are TRBV11-2 and TRBJ2-1, with TRBD2 matching over 12 bases. This CDR3 contains 18 residues. Germline V gives CDR1 SGHAT, CDR2 FQNNGV. V trimming: 0 bases; J trimming: 9 bases; junction bases outside the gene matches: 12. CDR3 amino acids: CASSLDRTSGKSRGEQFF. The CDR3 DNA reads as TGTGCCAGCAGCTTAGATCGGACTAGCGGGAAGTCGAGGGGTGAGCAGTTCTTC.

In its sample, this clonotype was seen a few times. J is TRBJ2-2 and V is TRBV7-2, with TRBD2 identical over 7 bases. With 3 bases clipped from V and 1 base from J, the junction kept 5 bases outside the gene matches. Germline V gives CDR1 SGHTA, CDR2 FQGNSA. The CDR3 has 16 residues. The CDR3 here is CASSFLSGWNTGELFF. The CDR3 DNA is TGTGCCAGCAGCTTCCTTAGCGGGTGGAACACCGGGGAGCTGTTTTTT.

The sample holds a few counts of this clonotype. V is TRBV28 and J is TRBJ1-3, with 8 bases that match TRBD1. Germline trimming cut 3 bases from V and 2 bases from J; bases unmatched to any gene: 18. This CDR3 comprises 20 residues. The germline gives CDR1 MDHEN, CDR2 SYDVKM. The CDR3 DNA follows: TGTGCCAGCAGTTTTTTAAAGAGGGGACAGGTGGGAACGGCTGGAAACACCATATATTTT. Protein sequence: CASSFLKRGQVGTAGNTIYF.

Comments on this clonotype: One end of the junction does not line up with germline, which may come from a read error. This chain's CDR3 is CAGSQDRASSYNEQFF. In nucleotides, the CDR3 is TGCGCCGGCAGCCAAGACAGGGCTAGCTCCTACAATGAGCAGTTCTTC. The chain combines TRBV4-3 with TRBJ2-1, with TRBD1 identical over 7 bases. Germline V gene data show CDR1 as LGHNA and CDR2 as YSLEER. The CDR3 runs 16 residues.

This clonotype was seen a handful of times. The chain carries TRBV12-3 or TRBV12-4 and TRBJ1-5, with a tentative D call TRBD1 (6 bases). The CDR3 covers 16 residues. V lost 3 bases and J lost 4, with 16 bases in between. The CDR3: CASSFSGGRQNQPQHF. CDR3 nucleotide sequence: TGTGCCAGCAGTTTCTCCGGGGGCCGGCAAAATCAGCCCCAGCATTTT.

The genes are TRBV10-1 and TRBJ1-6; D remains unclear. This CDR3 spans 13 amino acids. V lost 0 bases to trimming and J lost 13 bases, with 10 bases between them. Germline V gene sequence: CDR1 WNHNN, CDR2 SYGVQD (reference sequence). The CDR3 sequence: CASSESQLLPLHF. The CDR3 DNA follows: TGCGCCAGCAGTGAGTCGCAGCTTTTGCCCCTCCACTTT.

This clonotype has ten or more counts. The V and J genes are TRBV12-3 or TRBV12-4 and TRBJ1-5, with D perhaps TRBD1 (6 bases). The CDR3 length is 16 residues. Trimming took 4 bases from V and 0 from J, leaving 13 bases between them. This chain's CDR3 is CASSYGGAHSNQPQHF. The CDR3 DNA is TGTGCCAGCAGTTATGGGGGGGCCCATAGCAATCAGCCCCAGCATTTT.

The chain joins TRBV7-9 to TRBJ2-7; 9 bases are a match to TRBD2. CDR1 and CDR2 (germline): SEHNR, FQNEAQ (reference sequence). The trim removed 4 bases at V and 1 base at J, leaving 5 bases unmatched. The CDR3 covers 15 residues. The CDR3 loop reads CASSSLAGRSYEQYF. In nucleotides, the CDR3 is TGTGCCAGCAGCTCTCTAGCGGGAAGGTCCTACGAGCAGTACTTC.

The chain employs TRBV5-1 and TRBJ2-2, with 7 bases that match TRBD1. The CDR3 totals 16 residues. V lost 0 bases to trimming and J lost 0 bases; unmatched junction nucleotides: 2. Germline CDR1 and CDR2: SGHRS and YFSETQ. DNA for the CDR3: TGCGCCAGCAGCTTGGGGACAGGCACGAACACCGGGGAGCTGTTTTTT. This sequence encodes CASSLGTGTNTGELFF. Complete variable domain (other parts from reference TRBV5-1 and TRBJ2-2): KAGVTQTPRYLIKTRGQQVTLSCSPISGHRSVSWYQQTPGQGLQFLFEYFSETQRNKGNFPGRFSGRQFSNSRSEMNVSTLELGDSALYLCASSLGTGTNTGELFFGEGSRLTVL.

The CDR3 region is CASSWGQPLYSNQPQHF. In nucleotides, the CDR3 is TGTGCCAGCAGTTGGGGACAACCGCTTTATAGCAATCAGCCCCAGCATTTT. This sequence joins TRBV28 and TRBJ1-5, with D perhaps TRBD1 (6 bases). Between the trimmed V and J ends, which lost 4 bases and 0 bases, there was a span of 16 bases. This CDR3 is built from 17 residues. Per the germline V gene, CDR1 is MDHEN and CDR2 is SYDVKM.

This clonotype was recorded a few times. This rearrangement joins TRBV12-5 to TRBJ2-2; unclear D gene. The germline V and J ends were trimmed by 1 base and 7 bases, with 1 base remaining between them. Germline lookup yields CDR1 LGHNT and CDR2 FRNRAP. The CDR3 has 11 residues. In nucleotides, the CDR3 is TGTGCTAGTGGTTTGGACGGGGAGCTGTTTTTT. This sequence encodes CASGLDGELFF.

This clonotype was detected a few times. This chain joins TRBV4-2 and TRBJ1-5; maybe TRBD1 (5 bases). Trimming cost V 0 bases and J 5 bases, with 17 bases left between them. Germline assignment: CDR1 LGHNA and CDR2 YNFKEQ. The length of the CDR3 is 17 residues. The DNA for the CDR3 is TGTGCCAGCAGCCAAGATAGTTGGGGGACCAGTTATCAGCCCCAGCATTTT. It specifies CASSQDSWGTSYQPQHF.